The 13 T cell receptor beta chains in this list originate from one sample, sequenced in a study of blood T cell repertoires in COVID-19. TCRdb's copy holds only in-frame clones and misses some; the assay was immunoSEQ multiplex PCR. The sample lists 100,000 or so clones, 65% to 80% occurring once. The sequenced material came from peripheral blood. The source is a man between 65 and 85 years old with active or convalescent COVID-19.

The chain joins TRBV30 to TRBJ1-1; TRBD1 is a possible D gene (5 bases). V shed 0 bases and J shed 11 bases, with 25 bases lying between them. The V gene's germline CDR1 is GTSNPN and CDR2 SVGIG (reference sequence). This CDR3 has 16 amino acids. CDR3 DNA sequence: TGTGCCTGGAGTGTATTCAGGGCGGAGGGTTTCTTAGGCGCTTTCTTT. Its translation: CAWSVFRAEGFLGAFF.

The chain links TRBV5-4 to TRBJ2-3, with D possibly being TRBD2 (6 bases). Trimming cost V 4 bases and J 8 bases, with 29 bases left between them. CDR1 and CDR2 from the germline V gene are SGHNT and YYREEE (reference sequence). There are 18 residues in the CDR3. The CDR3 protein is CASSVGSEGVDGGVTQYF. In nucleotides, the CDR3 is TGTGCCAGCAGCGTCGGATCGGAGGGTGTGGACGGAGGAGTTACGCAGTATTTT.

A single count supports this clone. V gene TRBV28 combines with J gene TRBJ2-7; 7 nucleotides agree with TRBD1. The germline V gene encodes CDR1 MDHEN and CDR2 SYDVKM. The CDR3 contains 15 residues. The junction had 8 bases not matched to a gene; V was cut back by 5 bases and J by 1 base. CDR3 in DNA: TGTGCCAGCAGTCTGTCGGGACAGACATCCTACGAGCAGTACTTC. Protein sequence: CASSLSGQTSYEQYF.

The V and J genes are TRBV12-3 or TRBV12-4 and TRBJ1-2; 9 bases are shared with TRBD1. The CDR3 is 13 amino acids. V lost 4 bases and J lost 6; bases outside the gene matches: 3. CDR3 sequence reads: CASSWGQGHGYTF. DNA of the CDR3: TGTGCCAGCAGTTGGGGACAGGGCCATGGCTACACCTTC.

This chain joins TRBV6-6 and TRBJ1-1, with no clear D. V gave up 0 bases and J gave up 4 bases, with 6 bases separating them. This CDR3 has 13 residues. Germline V gene lookup returns CDR1 MNHNY and CDR2 SVGAGI (reference sequence). CDR3: CASSYSGGTEAFF. CDR3 DNA: TGTGCCAGCAGTTACTCGGGAGGCACTGAAGCTTTCTTT.

The chain combines TRBV5-4 with TRBJ2-1, with D perhaps TRBD1 (5 bases). This CDR3 region has 15 residues. CDR1 SGHNT and CDR2 YYREEE come from the germline V gene (reference sequence). V shed 2 bases and J shed 7 bases, with 16 bases lying between them. The CDR3 DNA sequence: TGTGCCAGCAGCTTCCCTAATAGGGGCAAAAATGAGCAGTTCTTC. Translating it yields CASSFPNRGKNEQFF. The full variable domain, in which reference TRBV5-4 and TRBJ2-1 provide the parts outside the CDR3, is ETGVTQSPTHLIKTRGQQVTLRCSSQSGHNTVSWYQQALGQGPQFIFQYYREEENGRGNFPPRFSGLQFPNYSSELNVNALELDDSALYLCASSFPNRGKNEQFFGPGTRLTVL.

J is TRBJ2-7 and V is TRBV11-2, with D maybe TRBD2 (5 bases). The CDR3 contains 14 residues. Trimming left V 3 bases short and J 0 bases short, with 9 bases between. Per germline, CDR1 SGHAT and CDR2 FQNNGV. The CDR3 region has the DNA TGTGCCAGCAGCTTTCGGGGTTTCTCCTACGAGCAGTACTTC. Translating it yields CASSFRGFSYEQYF.

The V and J genes are TRBV18 and TRBJ1-2, with 10 bases fitting TRBD1. CDR1 KGHSH and CDR2 LQKENI come from the germline V gene. There are 16 residues in the CDR3. Trimming at V came to 4 bases and at J to 10 bases, leaving 15 bases not matched to a gene. The chain's CDR3 is CASSQVSPGTGASYTF. Here the CDR3 DNA reads TGTGCCAGCTCACAGGTAAGCCCCGGGACAGGGGCTTCCTACACCTTC.

The chain combines TRBV5-6 with TRBJ1-4; 9 bases are a match to TRBD1. Trimming removed 4 bases from V and 5 bases from J; junction bases left unmatched: 6. CDR3 length: 15 amino acids. From germline, CDR1 is SGHDT and CDR2 YYEEEE. As DNA, the CDR3 is TGTGCCAGCAGCAGATCGACAGGGGGGAATGAAAAACTGTTTTTT. It translates to CASSRSTGGNEKLFF.

The chain couples TRBV11-2 to TRBJ1-6, with TRBD1 matching over 8 bases. The V gene's germline CDR1 is SGHAT and CDR2 FQNNGV. After removal of 5 bases from V and 3 bases from J, the junction contained 6 bases not matched to a gene. This CDR3 has 16 residues. In DNA, the CDR3 is TGTGCCAGCAGCCCCCGGACAGGGAACTATAATTCACCCCTCCACTTT. Protein product: CASSPRTGNYNSPLHF.

The V gene is TRBV30, the J gene TRBJ1-2, with TRBD1 matching 8 bases. The CDR3 extends over 13 amino acids. V trimming: 1 base; J trimming: 8 bases; junction bases outside the gene matches: 6. Germline assignment: CDR1 GTSNPN and CDR2 SVGIG (reference sequence). The CDR3 sequence: CAWSGRGLGGYTF. The CDR3 DNA reads as TGTGCCTGGAGTGGCAGGGGGCTGGGGGGCTACACCTTC.

This chain joins TRBV2 and TRBJ2-2, with D tentatively TRBD1 (5 bases). V was clipped by 0 bases and J by 4 bases, with 6 bases between them. Germline V CDR1 and CDR2: SNHLY, FYNNEI. The CDR3 length is 14 residues. DNA of the CDR3: TGTGCCAGCAGTGAAGCGGGGCTCACCGGGGAGCTGTTTTTT. This translates into CASSEAGLTGELFF.

The genes are TRBV6-5 and TRBJ2-1; 8 nucleotides align to TRBD2. The germline CDR1 and CDR2 sequences are MNHEY and SVGAGI. The ends lost 0 bases at V and 3 bases at J; junction bases unmatched: 4. The CDR3 covers 16 residues. The CDR3: CASSYSGAGVYNEQFF. The CDR3 DNA reads as TGTGCCAGCAGTTACTCTGGAGCGGGGGTCTACAATGAGCAGTTCTTC.